The 12 T cell receptor beta chains below all came from one sample that was sequenced in a study of blood T cell repertoires in COVID-19 (dated by TCRdb to 2020 to 2021). Receptor libraries were prepared by the immunoSEQ multiplex PCR assay. TCRdb provides this immuneACCESS table in a form limited to in-frame rearrangements. Some clones are lacking; in checked studies, under half of them reflect an unresolved V gene, and why the rest are absent is not known. The sample table contains over 250,000 clones; only one count was recorded for approximately 83% of them. Jointly, the top ten make up approximately 12% of the sample. The sequencing input was peripheral blood. These receptors came from a human donor in a cohort sampled during active COVID-19.

The V gene is TRBV25-1, the J gene TRBJ2-7; TRBD2 aligns across 8 bases. Trimming cost V 6 bases and J 1 base; bases outside gene matches: 2. The CDR3 contains 13 residues. Germline assignment: CDR1 MGHDK and CDR2 SYGVNS. The CDR3 protein is CASRSSGSYEQYF. The DNA of the CDR3 is TGTGCCAGCAGATCTAGCGGGTCCTACGAGCAGTACTTC.

The CDR3 is CASRGGDRGRAEAFF. In nucleotides, the CDR3 is TGTGCCAGTAGAGGCGGGGACAGGGGAAGGGCTGAAGCTTTCTTT. This chain links TRBV19 with TRBJ1-1; 10 bases match TRBD1. Trimming took 6 bases from V and 6 from J; bases not matched to a gene: 10. Germline lookup yields CDR1 LNHDA and CDR2 SQIVND (reference sequence). The CDR3 consists of 15 residues.

J is TRBJ1-1 and V is TRBV28; a possible D gene is TRBD1 (5 bases). With 5 bases removed from V and 4 bases from J, the gap between germline ends came to 8 bases. Germline values: CDR1 MDHEN, CDR2 SYDVKM. The length of the CDR3 is 12 residues. The CDR3 DNA reads TGTGCCAGCAGTCGTACAGGCACTGAAGCTTTCTTT. This codes for CASSRTGTEAFF.

The chain uses TRBV2 and TRBJ2-2, with D possibly matching TRBD2 (5 bases). Germline values: CDR1 SNHLY, CDR2 FYNNEI. V lost 7 bases and J lost 4, with 16 bases in between. CDR3 length: 15 residues. This CDR3 reads CASNGGPGVTGELFF. CDR3 DNA: TGTGCCAGCAACGGCGGGCCAGGCGTCACCGGGGAGCTGTTTTTT.

The gene calls are TRBV7-9 and TRBJ1-5; D is uncertain. V lost 1 base and J 10 bases, leaving 5 bases between the germline ends. The germline gives CDR1 SEHNR, CDR2 FQNEAQ (reference sequence). This CDR3 is 11 amino acids long. The CDR3 loop reads CASSLGGPQHF. The CDR3 DNA reads as TGTGCCAGCAGCTTAGGAGGACCCCAGCATTTT.

J is TRBJ2-1 and V is TRBV27; 7 bases agree with TRBD2. The V gene end was trimmed by 5 bases and the J gene end by 0 bases; junction bases not matched to a gene: 13. The germline V gene encodes CDR1 MNHEY and CDR2 SMNVEV (reference sequence). CDR3 size: 18 residues. DNA for the CDR3: TGTGCCAGCAGTGGGGGAGGGAGGGCCGTATACTCCTACAATGAGCAGTTCTTC. Translating it yields CASSGGGRAVYSYNEQFF.

This clone has a single count. CDR3 residues: CSVATGAYEQYF. The DNA of the CDR3 is TGCAGCGTCGCCACAGGGGCCTACGAGCAGTACTTC. V usage is TRBV29-1 and J usage is TRBJ2-7, with 7 bases identical to TRBD1. V trimming: 6 bases; J trimming: 2 bases; junction bases outside the gene matches: 4. The germline V gene encodes CDR1 SQVTM and CDR2 ANQGSEA. The CDR3 loop spans 12 amino acids.

A few counts support this clone. V is TRBV6-6 and J is TRBJ2-7; tentatively, D is TRBD1 (6 bases). Germline CDR1 and CDR2: MNHNY and SVGAGI (reference sequence). The ends were cut back, 5 bases at V and 3 bases at J, with 11 bases in the middle. The CDR3 sequence is 13 residues long. CDR3 sequence reads: CASSRTGSYEQYF. The CDR3 coding sequence is TGTGCCAGCAGTCGCACAGGGAGCTACGAGCAGTACTTC.

The V gene is TRBV16, the J gene TRBJ1-1; the match to TRBD1 covers 8 bases. V was clipped by 5 bases and J by 5 bases; unmatched bases: 7. CDR1 KGHSY and CDR2 FQNENV come from the germline V gene. CDR3 size: 14 residues. CDR3 protein: CASSTQGASTEAFF. The DNA of the CDR3 is TGTGCCAGCAGCACGCAGGGGGCCTCGACTGAAGCTTTCTTT. The full variable domain, completed using reference TRBV16 and TRBJ1-1, is GEEVAQTPKHLVRGEGQKAKLYCAPIKGHSYVFWYQQVLKNEFKFLISFQNENVFDETGMPKERFSAKCLPNSPCSLEIQATKLEDSAVYFCASSTQGASTEAFFGQGTRLTVV.

This clone was recorded only once. One end of the junction does not line up with germline, which may come from a read error. This chain connects TRBV27 to TRBJ1-5, with D possibly being TRBD1 (5 bases). CDR1 and CDR2 (germline): MNHEY, SMNVEV (reference sequence). This CDR3 is 14 amino acids long. As DNA, the CDR3 is TGTGCCAGCAGTTTAATCCAGGGCAAGCAGCCCCAGCATTTT. This encodes CASSLIQGKQPQHF.

This rearrangement joins TRBV19 to TRBJ2-5; 11 positions match TRBD2. CDR3 length equals 13 residues. The germline gives CDR1 LNHDA, CDR2 SQIVND (reference sequence). J was trimmed by 5 bases and V by 7 bases; bases with no gene match: 3. DNA for the CDR3: TGTGCCAGTAAACTAGCGGGAGTGGAGACCCAGTACTTC. This gives the protein CASKLAGVETQYF.

The genes are TRBV24-1 and TRBJ1-2; D is undetermined. CDR1 and CDR2 (germline): KGHDR, SFDVKD. V lost 4 bases to trimming and J lost 6 bases, with 14 bases between them. CDR3 length equals 14 residues. CDR3 in DNA: TGTGCCACCAGTGAACCCGCTTACTTGCATGGCTACACCTTC. Amino acid sequence: CATSEPAYLHGYTF.